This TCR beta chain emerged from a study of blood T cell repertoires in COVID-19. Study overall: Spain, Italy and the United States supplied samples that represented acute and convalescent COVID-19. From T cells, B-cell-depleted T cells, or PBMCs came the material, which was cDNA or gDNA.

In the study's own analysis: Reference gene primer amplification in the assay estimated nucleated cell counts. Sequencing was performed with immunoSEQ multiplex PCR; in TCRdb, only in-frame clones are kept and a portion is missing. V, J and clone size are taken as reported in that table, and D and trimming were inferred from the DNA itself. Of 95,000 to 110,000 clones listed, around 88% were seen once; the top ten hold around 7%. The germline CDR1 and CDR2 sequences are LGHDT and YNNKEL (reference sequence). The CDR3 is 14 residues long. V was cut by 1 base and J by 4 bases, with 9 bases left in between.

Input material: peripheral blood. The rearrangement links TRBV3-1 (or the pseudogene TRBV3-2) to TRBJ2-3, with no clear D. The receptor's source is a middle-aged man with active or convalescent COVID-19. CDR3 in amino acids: CASSQVDGPDTQYF. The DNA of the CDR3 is TGTGCCAGCAGCCAAGTCGATGGGCCAGATACGCAGTATTTT.